The subject of this entry is one TCR beta chain. As yet, its antigen is unknown. This entry comes from a study of identifying expanded T cells in peripheral blood. During the collection period, no donor immune events like infections were recorded. J gave up 7 bases and V 1 base, and 5 bases lay outside the gene matches. This CDR3 region has 16 residues. Germline loops: CDR1 LGHNA, CDR2 YSLEER. General study points: Over around two and four weeks, about 15 and 19 clones changed, versus roughly 1.1 between replicates. Clone count variance between approximately 2-week samples rose with total template count.

The table came from immunoSEQ multiplex PCR; TCRdb's copy has only in-frame clones and leaves some out. The table includes some 75,000 clones, about 90% detected once. The sequence derives from a person between 18 and 69 years old in good health. The chain couples TRBV4-3 to TRBJ2-3, with 13 bases matching TRBD2. Sequencing input: blood. The CDR3 coding sequence is TGCGCCAGCAGCCAAGCTTTGACTAGCGGGGGGTATACGCAGTATTTT. Translation: CASSQALTSGGYTQYF.